A selection of T cell receptor beta chains follows, all from one sample in a study of T-cell memory formation after mild COVID-19. TCRdb analysed the 5' RACE reads with MiXCR anew, one entry per CDR3 protein. The sample consists of under 300,000 distinct CDR3 sequences, 15% to 20% of them appearing once. Sequencing was carried out using PBMCs or a T cell subset sorted from them (not recorded which). All receptors come from a man in his late teens or twenties who had mild COVID-19 (a few samples of this study predate the infection). Cell type and time point are not known. The CDR3 runs from the conserved cysteine through the conserved F or W. The D gene is left open where the match is weak. Only some rows state a clone size, as once, few, many or a class for expanded clones.

CDR3aa	CDR3nt	abundance	v_gene	j_gene	d_gene
CASSFFEGVETQYF	TGTGCCAGCAGCTTCTTCGAGGGGGTAGAGACCCAGTACTTC	.	TRBV7-6	TRBJ2-5	.
CASSVSTPSEQYF	TGTGCCAGCAGCGTTTCGACACCCTCGGAGCAGTACTTC	.	TRBV9	TRBJ2-7	.
CASSSRRQGRFRNSPLHF	TGTGCCAGCAGTTCCCGACGCCAAGGGAGGTTTCGGAATTCACCCCTCCACTTT	.	TRBV28	TRBJ1-6	.
CAISQRRAVSGNTIYF	TGTGCCATCAGCCAACGCAGGGCGGTATCTGGAAACACCATATATTTT	few	TRBV10-3	TRBJ1-3	.
CASSEEGRTEAFF	TGCGCCAGCAGTGAGGAGGGGCGGACTGAAGCTTTCTTT	few	TRBV10-2	TRBJ1-1	.
CASRPGTLSGELFF	TGTGCCAGCAGGCCCGGGACTCTTTCCGGGGAGCTGTTTTTT	.	TRBV27	TRBJ2-2	.
CSVGTGTTHEQYF	TGCAGCGTCGGGACAGGTACAACCCACGAGCAGTACTTC	few	TRBV29-1	TRBJ2-7	TRBD1
CASSLLGLEMGLTDTQYF	TGCGCCAGCAGCTTGTTGGGGCTAGAGATGGGACTCACAGATACGCAGTATTTT	many	TRBV5-1	TRBJ2-3	.
CASSLRDRDNEQFF	TGTGCCAGTAGTCTCCGGGACAGAGACAATGAGCAGTTCTTC	.	TRBV19	TRBJ2-1	TRBD1
CASSPVRRGYGYTF	TGTGCCAGCAGCCCGGTTAGGCGAGGCTATGGCTACACCTTC	.	TRBV7-9	TRBJ1-2	.
CSARKGNGELFF	TGCAGTGCTAGAAAGGGGAACGGGGAGCTGTTTTTT	.	TRBV20-1	TRBJ2-2	.
CASNLGQGVTDTQYF	TGTGCCAGCAACCTGGGACAGGGGGTCACAGATACGCAGTATTTT	many	TRBV28	TRBJ2-3	TRBD1
CASSGGQLNEQFF	TGTGCCAGCAGCGGAGGACAGTTAAATGAGCAGTTCTTC	.	TRBV2	TRBJ2-1	.
CASSLRRHF	TGTGCCAGCAGCTTGAGGCGTCATTTT	few	TRBV5-5	TRBJ1-5	.
CASSNPGNTGELFF	TGTGCCAGCAGCAACCCAGGGAACACCGGGGAGCTGTTTTTT	.	TRBV7-3	TRBJ2-2	.
CASSRWTMNTEAFF	TGTGCCAGCAGTCGCTGGACCATGAACACTGAAGCTTTCTTT	once	TRBV6-5	TRBJ1-1	.
CASAARASGAYEQYF	TGTGCCAGCGCTGCTCGGGCTAGCGGGGCCTACGAGCAGTACTTC	few	TRBV7-9	TRBJ2-7	TRBD2
CASRPHRQARSYNEQFF	TGTGCCAGCAGACCACACCGTCAGGCTCGGTCCTACAATGAGCAGTTCTTC	.	TRBV6-6	TRBJ2-1	.
CASSQDPLGRDSNQPQHF	TGCGCCAGCAGCCAAGATCCGCTGGGACGGGATAGCAATCAGCCCCAGCATTTT	.	TRBV4-1	TRBJ1-5	.
CASRGVEVEAFF	TGCGCCAGCAGGGGGGTGGAGGTTGAAGCTTTCTTT	.	TRBV10-2	TRBJ1-1	.
CASSLPGDSTEAFF	TGTGCCAGCAGTTTGCCCGGGGACAGCACTGAAGCTTTCTTT	.	TRBV28	TRBJ1-1	TRBD1
CASSPGGRRAMDTGELFF	TGTGCCAGCAGCCCGGGGGGCAGACGGGCGATGGACACCGGGGAGCTGTTTTTT	once	TRBV7-9	TRBJ2-2	.
CATSVADGQGAESDTQYF	TGTGCCACCAGTGTCGCAGACGGACAGGGGGCTGAGTCAGATACGCAGTATTTT	many	TRBV24-1	TRBJ2-3	TRBD1
CASSWGFYEQYF	TGTGCCAGCAGCTGGGGGTTCTACGAGCAGTACTTC	.	TRBV2	TRBJ2-7	.
CASSSLPTGDGGGGYTF	TGTGCCAGCAGTTCGCTTCCCACAGGGGATGGTGGTGGGGGCTACACCTTC	.	TRBV6-5	TRBJ1-2	TRBD1
CAIRGQGAEQYF	TGTGCCATCAGGGGACAGGGAGCCGAGCAGTACTTC	.	TRBV10-3	TRBJ2-7	TRBD1
CSARDLGGSEKLFF	TGCAGTGCTAGAGATCTCGGGGGGAGTGAAAAACTGTTTTTT	.	TRBV20-1	TRBJ1-4	.
CATSRDLGQGVPQHF	TGTGCCACCAGCAGAGATCTTGGACAGGGTGTCCCCCAGCATTTT	.	TRBV15	TRBJ1-5	TRBD1
CASSSGGLANEQFF	TGTGCCAGCAGCTCAGGGGGACTAGCCAATGAGCAGTTCTTC	.	TRBV11-2	TRBJ2-1	TRBD2